Given below is one TCR beta chain in context. Its antigen is as yet unknown. The data derive from a study of T cells after yellow fever vaccination. A universal primer site and UMIs were added as TCR cDNA was made by 5'RACE template switching. TCRdb called the 5' RACE reads again in MiXCR, with one record for every CDR3 protein. The data show a few hundred thousand distinct CDR3 sequences, 17% seen once. CDR3 length: 14 amino acids. V was pared by 0 bases and J by 4 bases, with 7 bases between. Points from the study as a whole: The secondary T-cell response peaked on day 5, not day 15, but was weaker.

This material consisted of PBMCs, taken 5 to 6 days after the first yellow fever vaccination. V usage is TRBV12-3 or TRBV12-4 and J usage is TRBJ1-3; D not certain. This sequence was found in a man aged 18 to 29 who received the YFV17D yellow fever vaccine. CDR3 protein: CASSLAQRGNTIYF. In DNA, the CDR3 is TGTGCCAGCAGTTTAGCCCAACGAGGAAACACCATATATTTT.